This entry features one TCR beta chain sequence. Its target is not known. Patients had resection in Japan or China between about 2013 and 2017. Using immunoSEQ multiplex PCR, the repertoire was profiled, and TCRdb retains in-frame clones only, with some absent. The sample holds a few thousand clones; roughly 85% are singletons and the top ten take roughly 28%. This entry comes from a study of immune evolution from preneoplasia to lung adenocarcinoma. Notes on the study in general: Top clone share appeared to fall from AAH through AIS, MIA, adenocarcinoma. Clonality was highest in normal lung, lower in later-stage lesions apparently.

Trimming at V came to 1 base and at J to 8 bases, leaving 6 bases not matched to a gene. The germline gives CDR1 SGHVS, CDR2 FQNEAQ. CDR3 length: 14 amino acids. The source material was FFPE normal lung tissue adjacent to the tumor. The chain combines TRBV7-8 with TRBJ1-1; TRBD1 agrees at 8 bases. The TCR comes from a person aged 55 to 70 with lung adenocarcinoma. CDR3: CASSLERGQAEAFF. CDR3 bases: TGTGCCAGCAGCTTAGAAAGGGGACAGGCGGAAGCTTTCTTT.